The 21 T cell receptor beta chains below all came from one sample that was sequenced in a study of human T cells and chemical hapten exposure. TCRdb independently ran MiXCR on the RACE reads; one entry per CDR3 protein. The table includes under 100,000 distinct CDR3 sequences, 7.5% to 9.5% detected once. Time point in this sample: pre-sensitization, week 0. Stated treatment: therapeutic diphenylcyclopropenone sensitization with weekly scalp DPC. The material sequenced was whole blood, taken in connection with sensitization to the hapten diphenylcyclopropenone (DPC). The receptors were gathered from a man aged 35 to 55 with alopecia areata. Some clones in this sample may be carry-over from other donors' samples.

This clonotype was detected a few times. V and J are TRBV12-3 or TRBV12-4 and TRBJ2-3; 12 bases align to TRBD2. Germline trimming cut 6 bases from V and 3 bases from J; bases unmatched to any gene: 1. There are 14 residues in the CDR3. This CDR3 reads CASSTSGRTDTQYF. The CDR3, as DNA: TGTGCCAGCAGCACTAGCGGGAGGACAGATACGCAGTATTTT.

This clonotype was seen repeatedly, ten times or more. The chain is built from TRBV4-2 and TRBJ2-7, with unresolved D. In germline, CDR1 is LGHNA, CDR2 YNFKEQ. The CDR3 has 15 amino acids. Trimming removed 0 bases from V and 3 bases from J, with 12 bases in between. CDR3 DNA: TGTGCCAGCAGCCAAGATCTCAGCCTGAACTACGAGCAGTACTTC. This sequence encodes CASSQDLSLNYEQYF.

The V and J genes are TRBV12-3 or TRBV12-4 and TRBJ2-1; 7 bases agree with TRBD2. The CDR3 is 16 residues long. After removal of 5 bases from V and 3 bases from J, the junction contained 10 bases not matched to a gene. The chain's CDR3 is CASSGQGGSIYNEQFF. As DNA, the CDR3 is TGTGCCAGCAGTGGACAAGGCGGGAGCATCTACAATGAGCAGTTCTTC.

The chain joins TRBV10-3 to TRBJ2-1, with TRBD2 matching 14 bases. J gave up 8 bases and V 3 bases, and 6 bases lay outside the gene matches. In germline, CDR1 is ENHRY, CDR2 SYGVKD. This CDR3 is 16 amino acids long. In nucleotides, the CDR3 is TGTGCCATCAGTGACCCGGGACTAGCGGGAGAGGATGAGCAGTTCTTC. This translates into CAISDPGLAGEDEQFF.

This clonotype was found many times. V gene TRBV27 combines with J gene TRBJ2-5; 7 bases map to TRBD1. The CDR3 extends over 15 amino acids. Germline V gene lookup returns CDR1 MNHEY and CDR2 SMNVEV (reference sequence). Trimming removed 2 bases from V and 4 bases from J; junction bases left unmatched: 7. The CDR3 protein is CASSLNNRGLETQYF. The CDR3 DNA follows: TGTGCCAGCAGTTTAAACAACAGGGGCTTAGAGACCCAGTACTTC.

The chain uses TRBV28 and TRBJ2-7; 9 bases are a match to TRBD2. CDR1 and CDR2 from the germline V gene are MDHEN and SYDVKM. J gave up 2 bases and V 2 bases, and 10 bases lay outside the gene matches. The CDR3 extends over 17 amino acids. The CDR3 DNA follows: TGTGCCAGCAGTTTACCCCCTCCTAGCGGGACCCCCTACGAGCAGTACTTC. This translates into CASSLPPPSGTPYEQYF.

This clonotype showed up many times. The chain is built from TRBV28 and TRBJ2-6; a possible D gene is TRBD1 (5 bases). The CDR3 is 16 amino acids. Trimming took off 3 bases at V and 2 bases at J, with 11 bases between the two ends. Germline V gene lookup returns CDR1 MDHEN and CDR2 SYDVKM. The CDR3 spells CASSFPQGTGANVLTF. CDR3 DNA: TGTGCCAGCAGTTTCCCCCAGGGAACTGGGGCCAACGTCCTGACTTTC. The whole variable domain, remainder taken from reference TRBV28 and TRBJ2-6, is DVKVTQSSRYLVKRTGEKVFLECVQDMDHENMFWYRQDPGLGLRLIYFSYDVKMKEKGDIPEGYSVSREKKERFSLILESASTNQTSMYLCASSFPQGTGANVLTFGAGSRLTVL.

The rearrangement links TRBV13 to TRBJ2-1, with a tentative D call TRBD2 (7 bases). The germline gives CDR1 PRHDT, CDR2 FYEKMQ (reference sequence). Trimming removed 2 bases at V and 6 bases at J, with 23 bases between. The CDR3 length is 18 residues. CDR3 residues: CASSLTGMGGRDINEQFF. CDR3 bases: TGTGCCAGCAGCTTAACAGGGATGGGAGGGAGGGACATCAATGAGCAGTTCTTC.

This clonotype came up many times. V gene TRBV6-2 or TRBV6-3 combines with J gene TRBJ1-1; maybe TRBD1 (5 bases). V gave up 6 bases and J gave up 7 bases, with 18 bases separating them. Germline V lookup: CDR1 MNHEY, CDR2 SVGEGT. The CDR3 runs to 14 residues. The CDR3 sequence: CASREQEYGGEAFF. For the CDR3, the DNA is TGTGCCAGCAGGGAACAGGAGTATGGCGGTGAAGCTTTCTTT.

V usage is TRBV6-2 or TRBV6-3 and J usage is TRBJ2-3; the match to TRBD2 covers 11 bases. Germline trimming cut 2 bases from V and 3 bases from J; bases unmatched to any gene: 7. CDR3 length: 17 residues. The germline gives CDR1 MNHEY, CDR2 SVGEGT. The CDR3 nucleotides read TGTGCCAGCAGTTACCTAGCGGGAGGATGGGGAACAGATACGCAGTATTTT. Its translation: CASSYLAGGWGTDTQYF.

This clonotype was seen only a few times. V usage is TRBV18 and J usage is TRBJ2-7, with D unclear. Germline values: CDR1 KGHSH, CDR2 LQKENI. Trimming left V 3 bases short and J 2 bases short, with 8 bases between. The CDR3 has 13 residues. CDR3 in amino acids: CASSPDGPYEQYF. The CDR3 DNA sequence: TGTGCCAGCTCACCCGACGGCCCCTACGAGCAGTACTTC. The complete variable domain, with remaining parts taken from reference TRBV18 and TRBJ2-7, reads NAGVMQNPRHLVRRRGQEARLRCSPMKGHSHVYWYRQLPEEGLKFMVYLQKENIIDESGMPKERFSAEFPKEGPSILRIQQVVRGDSAAYFCASSPDGPYEQYFGPGTRLTVT.

This clonotype appeared many times. V and J are TRBV6-2 or TRBV6-3 and TRBJ1-1; possible D gene TRBD1, 6 bases. This CDR3 has 16 amino acids. Trimming removed 2 bases from V and 1 base from J, with 14 bases in between. The germline CDR1 and CDR2 sequences are MNHEY and SVGEGT. This chain's CDR3 is CASSYDRGSTNTEAFF. In DNA form, the CDR3 reads TGTGCCAGCAGTTACGATAGGGGGTCCACGAACACTGAAGCTTTCTTT.

Only a few counts were recorded for this clonotype. The chain employs TRBV6-5 and TRBJ2-7, with D maybe TRBD2 (5 bases). This CDR3 has 12 residues. The germline V gene has CDR1 MNHEY and CDR2 SVGAGI. The CDR3 region has the DNA TGTGCCAGCAGTTACCGCCAGGACTGCTCCGGGGTC. Translation: CASSYRQDCSGV.

The rearrangement joins TRBV2 to TRBJ1-1, with 11 bases lining up with TRBD1. Germline V gives CDR1 SNHLY, CDR2 FYNNEI. J lost 11 bases, V lost 4 bases, and 9 bases had no gene match. CDR3 length: 14 residues. CDR3 sequence reads: CASSADRGRGKAFF. CDR3 sequence (DNA): TGTGCCAGCAGTGCGGACAGGGGGCGTGGGAAGGCTTTCTTT.

The chain carries TRBV5-5 and TRBJ2-3; a weak D match, TRBD2 (6 bases). In germline, CDR1 is SGHKS, CDR2 YYEKEE (reference sequence). The CDR3 loop spans 14 amino acids. V shed 2 bases and J shed 1 base, with 8 bases lying between them. CDR3 residues: CASSLLAGTDTQYF. The CDR3 DNA reads as TGTGCCAGCAGCTTACTAGCTGGCACAGATACGCAGTATTTT.

This chain uses TRBV11-2 with TRBJ2-5; 10 nucleotides match TRBD2. The CDR3 contains 17 residues. The J segment lost 1 base and the V segment lost 5 bases, leaving 10 bases of the junction unmatched. Germline V CDR1 and CDR2: SGHAT, FQNNGV. The CDR3 DNA follows: TGTGCCAGCAGCAGGGGTGAGACTAGCGGGCGCCAAGAGACCCAGTACTTC. The encoded protein is CASSRGETSGRQETQYF.

This clonotype was observed a few times. The chain has TRBV6-1 and TRBJ1-5; no clear D gene. CDR1 is MNHNS and CDR2 is SASEGT in the germline V gene. The length of the CDR3 is 12 residues. V shed 1 base and J shed 10 bases, with 8 bases lying between them. The CDR3 spells CASSEGGLPQHF. The DNA for the CDR3 is TGTGCCAGCAGTGAAGGGGGTCTCCCCCAGCATTTT.

This clonotype appeared many times. The chain couples TRBV6-1 to TRBJ2-3; the D call may be TRBD1 or TRBD2 (5 bases each). The V gene lost 2 bases and the J gene lost 8 bases, with 11 bases spanning the gap. CDR1 is MNHNS and CDR2 is SASEGT in the germline V gene. CDR3 length: 13 residues. CDR3 in DNA: TGTGCCAGCAGTGAAATTGGGACCGCTACGCAGTATTTT. Translation: CASSEIGTATQYF.

Only a few counts were recorded for this clonotype. The V and J genes are TRBV15 and TRBJ2-5, with no clear D. Between the trimmed V and J ends, which lost 4 bases and 5 bases, there was a span of 11 bases. Per the germline V gene, CDR1 is LNHNV and CDR2 is YYDKDF (reference sequence). The CDR3 has 13 amino acids. The DNA of the CDR3 is TGTGCCACCAGCAAGAATTCCTACGAGACCCAGTACTTC. It specifies CATSKNSYETQYF.

This clonotype is labeled medium-sized (0.01 to 0.1%). The V call is TRBV2, the J call TRBJ1-1; D unresolved. Between the trimmed V and J ends, which lost 1 base and 0 bases, there was a span of 6 bases. CDR3 length: 14 residues. Germline CDR1 SNHLY, CDR2 FYNNEI. In nucleotides, the CDR3 is TGTGCCAGCAGTGAAGGCAGGATGAACACTGAAGCTTTCTTT. Protein sequence: CASSEGRMNTEAFF.

This clonotype was detected a few times. V usage is TRBV10-3 and J usage is TRBJ2-7; 9 positions match TRBD1. This CDR3 has 15 residues. The germline V gene has CDR1 ENHRY and CDR2 SYGVKD. J gave up 4 bases and V 6 bases, and 10 bases lay outside the gene matches. The CDR3 bases are TGTGCCATCAGCGGGTCCGGGACAGGGAGTTACGAGCAGTACTTC. Its protein is CAISGSGTGSYEQYF.